The text below deals with one T cell receptor beta chain. Its antigen remains undetermined. No much larger clone is present one base from it, and per-base qualities are unavailable. CDR1 and CDR2 (ENHRY, SYGVKD) derive from the germline V gene. Measured from the cysteine to the phenylalanine, the CDR3 is 15 residues long. Of all the DNA, just the CDR3 is kept, 45 bases in frame from base 1. V loses 6 bases of germline sequence and J loses 4 bases, and the interval between the two ends is 16 bases. Preparation of the library involved the immunoSEQ multiplex PCR assay. The multiplex PCR relied on a mix of 60 forward primers for TCR Vbeta segments and 13 reverse primers for TCR Jbeta segments. A multiplex PCR assay on genomic DNA amplified the CDR3 region of rearranged TCR beta genes. On the Illumina HiSeq System, the amplified TCR beta libraries were sequenced as 87-base-pair reads. Regarding the original processing steps: A later analysis counted about 82 million unique TCR beta chains across the 500 to 850 repertoires, and roughly 10 million of these chains were shared by at least two donors. Raw reads were error-corrected and collapsed into unique sequences by a nearest-neighbor algorithm in which closely related sequences were merged to remove PCR and sequencing errors. V, D and J gene segments were assigned by aligning CDR3 sequences to IMGT reference sequences. For a sequence to be retained, at least a six-nucleotide match to both a V gene segment and a J gene segment was required. Rearrangements were called productive when the CDR3 lacked stop codons and stayed in frame with V and J; all others were non-productive. Following IMGT convention, CDR3 was defined as the stretch from the second conserved V-encoded cysteine to the conserved J-encoded phenylalanine. The earlier analysis of about 610 of the donors excluded any sequence lacking an unambiguous match to a single V gene segment. In an earlier analysis of several hundred of the donors, V segments were called functional above 56.7% productive rearrangements and were called segregating when the between-donor standard deviation exceeded 5%. To diagnose cytomegalovirus status from the catalog of TCR beta chain sequences, a statistical classification framework was built. In a later analysis, TCR nucleotide sequences were compared against IMGT/GENE-DB human TR gene sequences so that V and J genes could be assigned. In a later analysis, CDR3 sequences and most-parsimonious VDJ recombination scenarios were assigned using the TCRdist pipeline. In a later analysis, each TCR beta chain was defined by its CDR3 amino acid sequence together with its V-gene family, and reads lacking a unique V-gene family were excluded. To address suspected cross-contamination and a sequencing artifact, a later analysis removed around 600 highly shared, low-generation-probability nucleotide sequences. In a later analysis, a clonal expansion index for each public chain was calculated from normalized within-repertoire ranks of inferred template counts. In a later analysis, generation probabilities were computed with a VDJ recombination model fitted to out-of-frame rearrangements, and the resulting probabilities were checked against IGoR. Hypergeometric tests were used in a later analysis to score TCR-TCR, TCR-HLA and TCR-CMV co-occurrence, with a repertoire-size bias correction applied to the TCR pairs. In a later analysis, false discovery rates were estimated by permuting HLA or CMV assignments 20 times. In a later analysis, co-occurring TCRs were grouped using DBSCAN, and TCRdist sequence similarity was added for clustering within HLA-allele-positive subsets. Repertoires with fewer than 30,000 or more than 120,000 public chains, plus five repertoires with anomalous nucleotide sharing, were excluded from co-occurrence clustering. TCRdb limited this immuneACCESS table to in-frame rearrangements with V and J called. A share of clones is missing; checked studies link under half to unresolved V genes, and the rest is unexplained. V, J and clone size derive from that table, while D and trimming were established from the DNA sequence. The table for this sample lists over 150,000 clones; about four fifths of them were counted only once. 13% of the sample is held by the ten biggest clonotypes.

The data originate from a study of cytomegalovirus exposure and HLA in healthy donors (dated by TCRdb to about 2017). Study-level background: In an earlier analysis of some 610 of the donors, 276 Gb of sequence data and 90 million to 120 million unique TCR beta sequences from roughly 180 million T cells were reported. Donor age, sex, ethnicity and CMV serostatus were collected together with the repertoire data. The number of typed donors differed by locus: about 620-640 for A, B, C, DRB1 and DQB1; 522 for DQA1; around 580 for DPA1; and 450 to 480 for DPB1. Using immunosequencing, the study profiled T cell repertoires from around 680 subjects and related those repertoires to cytomegalovirus serostatus. A later analysis re-analyzed previously published TCR beta repertoires from 666 donors and added high-resolution HLA genotyping to study TCR occurrence patterns. The study aimed to test whether signatures of past pathogen exposure could be identified by cataloging public T cell receptors. Rather than drawing on any new phenotypic data, the later analysis identified candidate immune exposures from TCR beta sequences and the way those sequences occurred across donors. To predict cytomegalovirus infection status, the study brought together high-throughput TCR immunosequencing, statistical association of individual TCRs with disease status, and machine learning. On average, roughly 250,000 unique TCR beta nucleotide sequences were sequenced per donor among more than 350 genotyped donors of the cohort, with approximately 18% of those sequences being non-productive. Because of strong linkage in the cohort, 5 or 6 DR-DQ haplotypes were treated as single units for association and clustering. A later genetic analysis took genome-wide SNP genotypes for about 65% of the 666 donors and used that subset as a discovery cohort. All discovery cohort repertoires had been generated using a single sequencing platform. Both class I and class II loci were covered by HLA typing, at four-digit resolution. An earlier analysis of approximately 640 of the donors applied high-throughput TCR beta sequencing to assess whether each TCR beta V gene segment acted as functional or pseudogenic. The genetic ancestry cluster associated with self-reported Caucasian donors included about 81% of the approximately 410 genotyped donors. Along with the roughly 670-subject first cohort, a separate validation cohort of about 110 different subjects was used. An early release that covered approximately 600 HLA-typed donors contained approximately 300 gigabases of sequencing data and 80 million or so unique TCR sequences. Results and caveats for the whole study, not just this receptor: Some IMGT-functional V segments, including TRBV6-2 and TRBV6-3, could not be told apart with the 87-base-pair reads, so those segments were excluded. The cohort was sequenced for TCR beta chains only, and without alpha or paired-chain data the features that could be detected were limited. In a later analysis, HLA-associated TCR beta chains showed more clonal expansion and lower generation probabilities than non-associated chains that were equally common. In a later analysis, the rate of TCR association differed among HLA loci, with DRB1 alleles having the most associated TCRs and HLA-C alleles having the fewest. Cytomegalovirus status was reported to be diagnosed by the classifier with high specificity and sensitivity in both the original and validation cohorts. In a later genetic analysis, a missense DCLRE1C variant was associated with V-gene and J-gene trimming of TCR beta chains, and the association was replicated in an independent cohort. Presence/absence analyses assumed roughly uniform sequencing depth across donors, an assumption that may not hold. For the cohort, immune exposure information was limited to CMV serostatus. Linkage disequilibrium might explain the correlated functional status among segregating V segments, but an unknown experimental factor could not be excluded. In a later analysis, several top co-occurrence clusters were reported to appear linked to parvovirus B19, influenza, CMV and Epstein-Barr virus. The earlier analysis of approximately 540 of the donors excluded approximately 15 rarely observed V segments, including chromosome 9 orphons, because counts were too low. A group of highly shared sequence variants was considered likely to be a technical artifact of the sequencing pipeline. According to a later analysis, most CMV-associated TCR beta chains appeared to be HLA-restricted, and the HLA associations seemed to be driven largely by CMV exposure. Specific HLA alleles were associated with 15,000 to 20,000 TCR beta sequences at a false discovery rate of 0.05 in a later analysis. The authors suggested that the approach could potentially be generalized to other disease states and immunological phenotypes. Most TCR sequences were seen in very few donors, while some public TCRs were found in many individuals. In vitro tests confirmed that a few of the cytomegalovirus-associated TCR beta chains recognize cytomegalovirus antigens. Because HLA typing was unavailable for some donors at each locus, only the typed subset was used in association tests. In an earlier analysis of roughly 500 of the donors, most TCR beta V segments appeared in productive rearrangements about 87% or about 30% of the time, broadly matching IMGT annotations. Compared with the approximately 720-donor mean, donors in an Asian-associated ancestry cluster had fewer N-insertions in productive TCRs, according to a later genetic analysis. The study listed 170 or so TCR beta chains as associated with cytomegalovirus. A further reported finding was that TCR beta sequences accurately predicted the HLA-A and HLA-B alleles for most subjects in the first cohort. When HLA alleles, especially DR and DQ, strongly co-occurred, TCR associations were difficult to assign to individual alleles.

The cohort was made up of hundreds of healthy bone marrow donors. At the time of sampling, all cohort members were nominally healthy, though unrecorded immune exposures were likely present. The donor tested CMV seronegative and was one of the 352 seronegative cohort members. Each donor provided a peripheral blood sample, and peripheral blood mononuclear cells were used for TCR beta sequencing. The Qiagen DNeasy Blood Extraction Kit was used to extract genomic DNA from the blood cell samples. Specimen: PBMCs. Recombination connected TRBV10-3 to TRBJ2-1, with the D gene too uncertain to name. The source is a woman in her forties or fifties in good health and CMV-seronegative. The nucleotide sequence is given as TGTGCCATCAGCGAAACAAAAACAGCTTACAATGAGCAGTTCTTC. The translation is CAISETKTAYNEQFF.